The table lists the clone carrying this T cell receptor (beta chain) with a few counts. The antigen is unknown. TCRdb processed the reads anew with MiXCR; each CDR3 protein has one entry. The sample records around 530,000 distinct CDR3 sequences, about 15% being singletons. The data derive from a study of T cell repertoires in cytomegalovirus infection. The overall study: Public signatures in TCR beta pointed to CMV infection and matching HLA type. Study-level results: CMV carriers with the relevant HLA were identified by cumulative public TCR beta family frequency. CMV-specific HLA-C-restricted TCR beta clonotypes dominated the ex vivo response.

Trimming left V 0 bases short and J 19 bases short, with 10 bases between. Germline loops: CDR1 SQVTM, CDR2 ANQGSEA. This CDR3 spans 10 amino acids. The sequence was collected from a human donor in good health (CMV status not recorded). Some clones in this sample may be carry-over from other donors' samples. The source material was CD8+ T cells from PBMCs. V usage is TRBV29-1 and J usage is TRBJ2-6; D gene unclear. The CDR3 is CSVEEPFQTF. CDR3 DNA: TGCAGCGTTGAAGAACCTTTCCAAACTTTC.